The TCR beta chain described here comes from a study of neoadjuvant nivolumab and ipilimumab in lung cancer. About the research overall: Nivolumab 3 mg/kg was given days 1, 15 and 29, plus ipilimumab 1 mg/kg day 1 in combination. Overall study findings and caveats: Only two of four nivolumab-treated tumors gained richness and clonality by surgery. Compared with tumor-adjacent uninvolved lung, resected tumors showed greater richness and clonality. Higher pretherapy blood TCR richness went with higher resected-tumor richness.

Sequenced by immunoSEQ multiplex PCR; TCRdb stores in-frame clones only, minus some. In the table there are 26,000 or so clones, 75% to 85% of which are singletons. On this clone: Its specificity is unknown.

The V and J ends lost 3 bases and 4 bases respectively, with 10 bases between them. There are 13 residues in the CDR3. Germline V CDR1 and CDR2: SEHNR, FQNEAQ (reference sequence). This chain uses TRBV7-9 with TRBJ2-7; D remains unclear. The source was tumor tissue, collected after neoadjuvant nivolumab, alone or with ipilimumab, at or shortly before surgery. The source is an adult with non-small cell lung cancer. This chain's CDR3 is CASSFTDKYEQYF. The CDR3 DNA reads as TGTGCCAGCAGCTTCACCGACAAGTACGAGCAGTACTTC.